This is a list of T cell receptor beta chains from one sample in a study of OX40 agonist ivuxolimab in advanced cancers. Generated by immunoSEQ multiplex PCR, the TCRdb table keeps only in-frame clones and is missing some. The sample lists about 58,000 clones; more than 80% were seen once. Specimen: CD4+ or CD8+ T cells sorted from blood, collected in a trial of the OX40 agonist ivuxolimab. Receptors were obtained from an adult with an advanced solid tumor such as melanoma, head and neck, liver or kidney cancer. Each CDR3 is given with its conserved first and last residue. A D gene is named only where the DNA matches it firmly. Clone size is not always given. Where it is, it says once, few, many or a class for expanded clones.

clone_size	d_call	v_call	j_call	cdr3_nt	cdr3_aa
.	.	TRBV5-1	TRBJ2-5	TGCGCCAGCAGCTTAAACGGGCCCCAAGAGACCCAGTACTTC	CASSLNGPQETQYF
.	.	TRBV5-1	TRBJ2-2	TGCGCCAGCAGTGGCAGGGGTCTTGACGGGGAGCTGTTTTTT	CASSGRGLDGELFF
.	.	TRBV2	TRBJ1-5	TGTGCCAGCAGTGTCGCGGGGTATCAGCCCCAGCATTTT	CASSVAGYQPQHF
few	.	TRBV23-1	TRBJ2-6	TGCGCCACCGCCAGGGGCCTGAGCTCTGGGGCCAACGTCCTGACTTTC	CATARGLSSGANVLTF
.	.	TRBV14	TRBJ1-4	TGTGCCAGCAGCCCCAGGTGGAGTAATGAAAAACTGTTTTTT	CASSPRWSNEKLFF
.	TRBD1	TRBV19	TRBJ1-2	TGTGCCAGTAGTATAGATGGACCTGGGACAGCCTATGGCTACACCTTC	CASSIDGPGTAYGYTF
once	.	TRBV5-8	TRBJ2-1	TGTGCCAGCAGCTTGGTGCGGCTGCGCTCCTACAATGAGCAGTTCTTC	CASSLVRLRSYNEQFF
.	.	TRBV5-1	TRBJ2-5	TGCGCCAGCAGCTTGGATGGGCGTCCGCGGGAGACCCAGTACTTC	CASSLDGRPRETQYF
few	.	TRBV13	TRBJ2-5	TGTGCCAGCAGCTTAGGACTGCAGAGGGAGACCCAGTACTTC	CASSLGLQRETQYF
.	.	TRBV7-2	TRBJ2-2	TGTGCCAGCAGCTTATTCCCAGCGGCCGGGGAGCTGTTTTTT	CASSLFPAAGELFF
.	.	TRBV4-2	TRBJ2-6	TGTGCCAGCAGCCAACAAGACAGAGGCGCCTCTGGGGCCAACGTCCTGACTTTC	CASSQQDRGASGANVLTF
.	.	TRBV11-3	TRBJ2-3	TGTGCCAGCAGCTCCCCCCGCAGGGGTTACACAGATACGCAGTATTTT	CASSSPRRGYTDTQYF
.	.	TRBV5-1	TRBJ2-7	TGCGCCAGCAGCTTGGTTACAGGGTGGGCCTCTGGGGAGCAGTACTTC	CASSLVTGWASGEQYF
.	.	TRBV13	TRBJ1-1	TGTGCCAGCAGCGGGTTTACTGAAGCTTTCTTT	CASSGFTEAFF
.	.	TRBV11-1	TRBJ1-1	TGTGCCAGCAGCTTACAGTTGAACACTGAAGCTTTCTTT	CASSLQLNTEAFF
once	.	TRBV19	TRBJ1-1	TGTGCCAGTAGTATGGGAGATTACAGGGTAGCACCCCGAAACACTGAAGCTTTCTTT	CASSMGDYRVAPRNTEAFF
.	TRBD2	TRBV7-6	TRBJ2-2	TGTGCCAGCAGCAGACTAGCGGGGGGGTACACCGGGGAGCTGTTTTTT	CASSRLAGGYTGELFF
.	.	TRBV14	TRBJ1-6	TGTGCCAGCAGCCAAGTGGACACACTCGGTTCACCCCTCCACTTT	CASSQVDTLGSPLHF
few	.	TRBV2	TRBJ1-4	TGTGCCAGCAGTGAAGCAGGAAGTACAACTAATGAAAAACTGTTTTTT	CASSEAGSTTNEKLFF
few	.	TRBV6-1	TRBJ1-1	TGTGCCAGCAGTGACCAAGTAAGGACTGAAGCTTTCTTT	CASSDQVRTEAFF
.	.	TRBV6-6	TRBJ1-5	TGTGCCAGCTCTCAACGTCGGAATCAGCCCCAGCATTTT	CASSQRRNQPQHF
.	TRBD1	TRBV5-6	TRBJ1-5	TGTGCCAGCAGCGGGGGACAGGGTCAGTATAGCAATCAGCCCCAGCATTTT	CASSGGQGQYSNQPQHF
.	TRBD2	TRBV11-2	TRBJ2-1	TGTGCCAGCAGCTTAGAGTTGGCGGGGGGGTACAATGAGCAGTTCTTC	CASSLELAGGYNEQFF
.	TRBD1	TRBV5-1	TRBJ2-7	TGCGCCAGCAGCTCCGGGGACAGGGGGCATTCCTACGAGCAGTACTTC	CASSSGDRGHSYEQYF
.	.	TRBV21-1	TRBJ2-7	TGTGCCAGCAGCAAAGTCGGGACTAGCGGGGGAGCTAGGGCCTACGAGCAGTACTTC	CASSKVGTSGGARAYEQYF
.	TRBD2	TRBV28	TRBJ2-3	TGTGCCAGCAGTTTATACCGGGGGGGGCGCACAGATACGCAGTATTTT	CASSLYRGGRTDTQYF
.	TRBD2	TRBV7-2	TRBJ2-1	TGTGCCAGCAGCTTGAAAGCGGGGGGGCCAAATGAGCAGTTCTTC	CASSLKAGGPNEQFF
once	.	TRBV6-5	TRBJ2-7	TGTGCCAGCAGTTACTTAGGGGGGCGGTACGAGCAGTACTTC	CASSYLGGRYEQYF
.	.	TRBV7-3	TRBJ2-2	TGTGCCAGCAGCTTACAGGGGGGGCTGAGGACCGGGGAGCTGTTTTTT	CASSLQGGLRTGELFF
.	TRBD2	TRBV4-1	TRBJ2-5	TGCGCCAGCAGTAGACTAGCGAGCGAGACCCAGTACTTC	CASSRLASETQYF
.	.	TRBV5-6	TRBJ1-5	TGTGCCAGCAGCTTGTATTCGTATAGCAATCAGCCCCAGCATTTT	CASSLYSYSNQPQHF
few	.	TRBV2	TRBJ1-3	TGTGCCAGCAGTGAGCGGAGCTCTGGAAACACCATATATTTT	CASSERSSGNTIYF
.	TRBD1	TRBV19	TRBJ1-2	TGTGCCAGTAGTCCCACGACCGGGACAGGGGGCCTTGGCTACACCTTC	CASSPTTGTGGLGYTF
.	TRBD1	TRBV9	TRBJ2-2	TGTGCCAGCAGCAAGGACAGGGTAACGAACACCGGGGAGCTGTTTTTT	CASSKDRVTNTGELFF
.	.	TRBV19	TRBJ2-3	TGTGCCAGTAGTGTGGGCGGGGGCGGCCCAGCAGATACGCAGTATTTT	CASSVGGGGPADTQYF
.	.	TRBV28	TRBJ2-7	TGTGCCAGCAGTTTAATGAGGCGCGAGCAGTACTTC	CASSLMRREQYF
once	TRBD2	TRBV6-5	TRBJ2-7	TGTGCCAGCAGCCTCCGGGAGGGCCTTTCATACGAGCAGTACTTC	CASSLREGLSYEQYF
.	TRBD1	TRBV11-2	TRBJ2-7	TGTGCCAGCAGTTTGGGCCGGGACAGGGGCCCCTACGAGCAGTACTTC	CASSLGRDRGPYEQYF
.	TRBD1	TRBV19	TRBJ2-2	TGTGCCAGTAGTATCAGGGGGCGCGGCACCGGGGAGCTGTTTTTT	CASSIRGRGTGELFF
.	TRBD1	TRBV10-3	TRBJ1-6	TGTGCCATCAGTCCCGGGACAGGGGGCTCCTATAATTCACCCCTCCACTTT	CAISPGTGGSYNSPLHF
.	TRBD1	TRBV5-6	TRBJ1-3	TGTGCCAGCAGCGTCGGGACAGGGGGTTCTGGAAACACCATATATTTT	CASSVGTGGSGNTIYF
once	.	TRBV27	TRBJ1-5	TGTGCCAGCAGTTTCTACGGGGTCGGGCAGCCCCAGCATTTT	CASSFYGVGQPQHF
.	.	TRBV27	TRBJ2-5	TGTGCCAGCAGTCTCAGGGGACAAGAGACCCAGTACTTC	CASSLRGQETQYF
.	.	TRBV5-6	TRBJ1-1	TGTGCCAGCAGCTACAGGATTGGGATGAACACTGAAGCTTTCTTT	CASSYRIGMNTEAFF
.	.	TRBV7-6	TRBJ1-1	TGTGCCAGCAGCCTTCTAAGGGGCCCGAACACTGAAGCTTTCTTT	CASSLLRGPNTEAFF
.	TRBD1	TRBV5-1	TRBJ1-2	TGCGCCAGCAGCTTGGCCGCGGGACAGTACTATGGCTACACCTTC	CASSLAAGQYYGYTF
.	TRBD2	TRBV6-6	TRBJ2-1	TGTGCCAGCAAATCGGAAATAGCGGGGGGCAACAATGAGCAGTTCTTC	CASKSEIAGGNNEQFF
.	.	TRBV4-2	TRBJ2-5	TGTGCCAGCAGCCAAGTGAGGGGAGAGACCCAGTACTTC	CASSQVRGETQYF
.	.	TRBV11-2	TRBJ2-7	TGTGCCAGCAGCGGCCGAGGAGGCGAGCAGTACTTC	CASSGRGGEQYF
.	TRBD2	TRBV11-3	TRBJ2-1	TGTGCCAGCAGCCCAGCGGGGGCCACTGGAAATGAGCAGTTCTTC	CASSPAGATGNEQFF
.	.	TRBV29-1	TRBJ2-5	TGCAGCGTTGGACAGGAAGAGACCCAGTACTTC	CSVGQEETQYF
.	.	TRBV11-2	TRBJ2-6	TGTGCCAGCAGCTTACAGAGCTCTGGGGCCAACGTCCTGACTTTC	CASSLQSSGANVLTF
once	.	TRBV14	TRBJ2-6	TGTGCCAGCAGCCTCGGGACCGCGCGCGTCCTGACTTTC	CASSLGTARVLTF
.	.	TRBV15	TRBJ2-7	TGTGCCACCAGCAGACAGGGACAAACGCCCGAGCAGTACTTC	CATSRQGQTPEQYF
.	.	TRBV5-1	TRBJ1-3	TGCGCCAGCAGCCCCTACAGTGCGGTACTCAACACCATATATTTT	CASSPYSAVLNTIYF